These 27 T cell receptor beta chains came from one sample sequenced in a study of graft-versus-host responses after intestinal transplantation. These receptors' antigens are unknown. Profiled with immunoSEQ multiplex PCR; TCRdb holds only in-frame clones, not every one. The sample lists 90,000 to 130,000 clones; more than 80% were seen once. Here the sequenced sample was unstimulated CD4+ T cells sorted from spleen or lymph node cells, taken before transplant. The receptors here all came from a human donor who was the organ donor for an intestinal transplant.

The chain employs TRBV5-1 and TRBJ2-1; D is ambiguous. This CDR3 is 14 amino acids long. V lost 0 bases and J 5 bases, leaving 9 bases between the germline ends. The germline CDR1 and CDR2 sequences are SGHRS and YFSETQ. CDR3 residues: CASSLATADNEQFF. In DNA, the CDR3 is TGCGCCAGCAGCTTGGCTACAGCTGACAATGAGCAGTTCTTC.

This sequence joins TRBV28 and TRBJ2-7; D might be TRBD2 (6 bases). This CDR3 is built from 14 residues. Germline V gene data show CDR1 as MDHEN and CDR2 as SYDVKM. V was cut by 6 bases and J by 3 bases, with 15 bases left in between. The CDR3 reads CASRPTRIFYEQYF. For the CDR3, the DNA is TGTGCCAGCAGACCGACTAGAATTTTCTACGAGCAGTACTTC.

The V gene is TRBV5-1, the J gene TRBJ1-1; a weak D match, TRBD1 (5 bases). This CDR3 region has 13 residues. V shed 1 base and J shed 10 bases, with 14 bases lying between them. Germline V lookup: CDR1 SGHRS, CDR2 YFSETQ. The CDR3 sequence is CASSLWQGRGAFF. In DNA form, the CDR3 reads TGCGCCAGCAGCTTGTGGCAGGGAAGAGGAGCTTTCTTT.

The chain recombines TRBV5-4 with TRBJ2-7, with a weak D call TRBD2 (5 bases). Per germline, CDR1 SGHNT and CDR2 YYREEE (reference sequence). V was shortened by 4 bases and J by 0 bases, with 23 bases between the two germline ends. The CDR3 has 18 residues. The CDR3 sequence is CASSIKPDTRRNSYEQYF. The CDR3 nucleotides are TGTGCCAGCAGCATAAAGCCAGACACTAGAAGAAACTCCTACGAGCAGTACTTC.

This chain uses TRBV21-1 with TRBJ2-6; TRBD1, the table's D call, was not compared with the DNA. TRBV21-1 is labeled a pseudogene. There are 19 residues in the CDR3. The CDR3 reads CASSPKWASTSSGANVLTF. In DNA, the CDR3 is TGTGCCAGCAGTCCGAAATGGGCGTCCACATCCTCTGGGGCCAACGTCCTGACTTTC.

J is TRBJ2-1 and V is TRBV7-2; no firm D call. Germline V gene lookup returns CDR1 SGHTA and CDR2 FQGNSA. The CDR3 extends over 11 amino acids. The V end lost 5 bases, the J end lost 4 bases, and 3 bases lay between the germline ends. The CDR3 DNA reads as TGTGCCAGCAGCCCGTACAATGAGCAGTTCTTC. Translated, it gives CASSPYNEQFF.

The gene calls are TRBV29-1 and TRBJ1-1, with 10 bases lining up with TRBD1. This CDR3 is built from 14 residues. Trimming took 2 bases from V and 5 from J; bases not matched to a gene: 5. The germline gives CDR1 SQVTM, CDR2 ANQGSEA. The CDR3 DNA follows: TGCAGCGTTGAAAGGACAGGGGGAAATACTGAAGCTTTCTTT. Residues: CSVERTGGNTEAFF.

The genes are TRBV5-1 and TRBJ2-1, with 8 bases that match TRBD2. Unmatched junction bases numbered 3, after V lost 0 bases and J lost 4 bases. There are 15 residues in the CDR3. CDR1 and CDR2 (germline): SGHRS, YFSETQ. This CDR3 is CASSLASGSYNEQFF. In nucleotides, the CDR3 is TGCGCCAGCAGCTTGGCTAGCGGGTCATACAATGAGCAGTTCTTC.

The chain employs TRBV2 and TRBJ2-2; 8 bases match TRBD2. The CDR3 consists of 18 residues. Germline CDR1 and CDR2: SNHLY and FYNNEI. V was pared by 6 bases and J by 6 bases, with 18 bases of the junction left unmatched. CDR3 coding DNA: TGTGCCAGCAGCCTGCCCCTGGTCGGGAGGGTAGGGGCCGGGGAGCTGTTTTTT. Translation gives CASSLPLVGRVGAGELFF.

The V call is TRBV6-1, the J call TRBJ2-5; maybe TRBD2 (5 bases). The CDR3 contains 15 residues. CDR1 is MNHNS and CDR2 is SASEGT in the germline V gene. V lost 2 bases to trimming and J lost 5 bases, with 15 bases between them. This chain's CDR3 is CASSELGENRETQYF. The CDR3 nucleotides are TGTGCCAGCAGTGAACTCGGGGAGAACCGGGAGACCCAGTACTTC.

This clone has only a few counts. V gene TRBV30 combines with J gene TRBJ1-3; D remains ambiguous. CDR1 GTSNPN and CDR2 SVGIG come from the germline V gene (reference sequence). The CDR3 contains 14 residues. V dropped 2 bases and J dropped 0 bases, with 8 bases sitting between them. DNA for the CDR3: TGTGCCTGGAGTTCCGGGGTCTCTGGAAACACCATATATTTT. It translates to CAWSSGVSGNTIYF.

This chain joins TRBV10-3 and TRBJ2-7; 15 bases map to TRBD2. This CDR3 has 17 amino acids. The V gene's germline CDR1 is ENHRY and CDR2 SYGVKD. J lost 3 bases, V lost 6 bases, and 9 bases had no gene match. Written as DNA, the CDR3 is TGTGCCATCAGAGACCCCGGACTAGCGGGAGGGTTCTACGAGCAGTACTTC. Amino acid sequence: CAIRDPGLAGGFYEQYF.

The J gene is TRBJ2-1, the V gene TRBV5-1; 10 bases are shared with TRBD2. J lost 5 bases, V lost 6 bases, and 8 bases had no gene match. The CDR3 is made up of 15 amino acids. Germline loops: CDR1 SGHRS, CDR2 YFSETQ. CDR3 protein: CASTRGLAENNEQFF. CDR3 in DNA: TGCGCCAGCACAAGAGGACTAGCGGAAAACAATGAGCAGTTCTTC.

The chain couples TRBV28 to TRBJ2-1; D unresolved. The germline V gene has CDR1 MDHEN and CDR2 SYDVKM. The CDR3 loop spans 15 amino acids. Trimming pared 1 base from V and 6 bases from J, leaving 13 bases between. CDR3 loop: CASSLSSWSVNEQFF. The CDR3 region has the DNA TGTGCCAGCAGTTTATCGTCTTGGTCGGTCAATGAGCAGTTCTTC.

This sequence joins TRBV30 and TRBJ2-1, with 10 bases matching TRBD2. After removal of 0 bases from V and 7 bases from J, the junction contained 9 bases not matched to a gene. The CDR3 spans 16 residues. Germline CDR1 GTSNPN, CDR2 SVGIG (reference sequence). Here the CDR3 DNA reads TGTGCCTGGAGTGTACGGCTAGCGGGAGTGACGAATGAGCAGTTCTTC. Translating it yields CAWSVRLAGVTNEQFF.

The chain has TRBV10-1 and TRBJ2-1; D is uncertain. The CDR3 sequence is 12 residues long. Trimming pared 4 bases from V and 8 bases from J, leaving 9 bases between. Germline-derived CDR1 and CDR2 are WNHNN and SYGVQD (reference sequence). CDR3 sequence: CASSGGFDEQFF. The CDR3 region has the DNA TGCGCCAGCAGTGGTGGGTTCGATGAGCAGTTCTTC.

The chain combines TRBV5-1 with TRBJ1-2, with D unresolved. Trimming removed 4 bases at V and 4 bases at J, with 14 bases between. Germline V gene lookup returns CDR1 SGHRS and CDR2 YFSETQ. This CDR3 has 14 amino acids. This chain's CDR3 is CASSPLGDTYGYTF. CDR3 DNA sequence: TGCGCCAGCAGCCCCCTGGGAGATACCTATGGCTACACCTTC. The full variable domain, its missing parts supplied by reference TRBV5-1 and TRBJ1-2, is KAGVTQTPRYLIKTRGQQVTLSCSPISGHRSVSWYQQTPGQGLQFLFEYFSETQRNKGNFPGRFSGRQFSNSRSEMNVSTLELGDSALYLCASSPLGDTYGYTFGSGTRLTVV.

V gene TRBV12-5 combines with J gene TRBJ1-5, with 7 bases lining up with TRBD1. V shed 5 bases and J 2 bases; nucleotides not matched to a gene: 6. The CDR3 is made up of 15 amino acids. Germline V gives CDR1 LGHNT, CDR2 FRNRAP. CDR3 loop: CASGQQGIGNQPQHF. CDR3 sequence (DNA): TGTGCTAGTGGTCAACAGGGGATAGGCAATCAGCCCCAGCATTTT. The whole variable domain, remainder taken from reference TRBV12-5 and TRBJ1-5, is DARVTQTPRHKVTEMGQEVTMRCQPILGHNTVFWYRQTMMQGLELLAYFRNRAPLDDSGMPKDRFSAEMPDATLATLKIQPSEPRDSAVYFCASGQQGIGNQPQHFGDGTRLSIL.

The chain has TRBV30 and TRBJ2-7, with D possibly being TRBD2 (6 bases). CDR3 length: 14 amino acids. In germline, CDR1 is GTSNPN, CDR2 SVGIG (reference sequence). V gave up 2 bases and J gave up 2 bases, with 13 bases separating them. The DNA of the CDR3 is TGTGCCTGGAGTCTTAACGGAGGGCCCTACGAGCAGTACTTC. Translating it yields CAWSLNGGPYEQYF. The full variable domain, its missing parts supplied by reference TRBV30 and TRBJ2-7, is SQTIHQWPATLVQPVGSPLSLECTVEGTSNPNLYWYRQAAGRGLQLLFYSVGIGQISSEVPQNLSASRPQDRQFILSSKKLLLSDSGFYLCAWSLNGGPYEQYFGPGTRLTVT.

The CDR3: CASRLAGGNEQFF. The CDR3 region has the DNA TGTGCCAGCAGACTAGCGGGAGGGAATGAGCAGTTCTTC. The chain couples TRBV6-5 to TRBJ2-1, with 13 bases fitting TRBD2. CDR1 and CDR2 (germline): MNHEY, SVGAGI. V was clipped by 6 bases and J by 7 bases; unmatched bases: 0. The CDR3 contains 13 residues.

The chain has TRBV7-3 and TRBJ2-6; TRBD1 matches at 7 bases. Germline V gene sequence: CDR1 SGHTA, CDR2 FQGTGA. CDR3 length equals 16 residues. V trimming: 0 bases; J trimming: 4 bases; junction bases outside the gene matches: 3. The DNA of the CDR3 is TGTGCCAGCAGCTTAACCACAGGGGTAGGGGCCAACGTCCTGACTTTC. The encoded protein is CASSLTTGVGANVLTF.

The chain couples TRBV5-1 to TRBJ2-5; 9 bases are shared with TRBD1. CDR3 size: 16 residues. Germline trimming cut 4 bases from V and 4 bases from J; bases unmatched to any gene: 11. The V gene's germline CDR1 is SGHRS and CDR2 YFSETQ. CDR3 coding DNA: TGCGCCAGCAGCCTCGGACAGGGGTCCCCCAGAGAGACCCAGTACTTC. Protein: CASSLGQGSPRETQYF.

The chain combines TRBV28 with TRBJ2-3; unclear D gene. V dropped 8 bases and J dropped 0 bases, with 9 bases sitting between them. The length of the CDR3 is 13 residues. Germline V lookup: CDR1 MDHEN, CDR2 SYDVKM. The CDR3 bases are TGTGCCAGCCTTCTCACTAGCACAGATACGCAGTATTTT. The encoded protein is CASLLTSTDTQYF.

V gene TRBV6-1 combines with J gene TRBJ1-1, with D maybe TRBD1 (6 bases). The CDR3 consists of 14 residues. Germline V gene lookup returns CDR1 MNHNS and CDR2 SASEGT. V was pared by 7 bases and J by 0 bases, with 12 bases between. For the CDR3, the DNA is TGTGCCAGCATGACAGGTGTTATGAACACTGAAGCTTTCTTT. It specifies CASMTGVMNTEAFF.

This chain uses TRBV15 with TRBJ2-3, with 7 bases matching TRBD1. J lost 0 bases, V lost 7 bases, and 7 bases had no gene match. Germline CDR1 and CDR2: LNHNV and YYDKDF (reference sequence). This CDR3 is built from 15 residues. CDR3 in amino acids: CATTPGTASTDTQYF. The CDR3 nucleotides read TGTGCCACCACCCCCGGGACAGCTAGCACAGATACGCAGTATTTT.

The chain joins TRBV15 to TRBJ1-2; possible D gene TRBD1, 5 bases. CDR1 is LNHNV, CDR2 YYDKDF, per germline (reference sequence). Trimming removed 0 bases from V and 4 bases from J, with 12 bases in between. CDR3 size: 15 residues. CDR3 protein: CATSRDRGPSYGYTF. The CDR3 region has the DNA TGTGCCACCAGCAGAGATCGGGGCCCCTCCTATGGCTACACCTTC.

The rearrangement uses TRBV5-4 and TRBJ2-5; tentatively, D is TRBD1 (7 bases). V was shortened by 4 bases and J by 1 base, with 17 bases between the two germline ends. CDR1 SGHNT and CDR2 YYREEE come from the germline V gene (reference sequence). The CDR3 has 16 residues. Here the CDR3 DNA reads TGTGCCAGCAGCCAGGGGGGTTCACTCCCCCAAGAGACCCAGTACTTC. Translating it yields CASSQGGSLPQETQYF.